This entry features one T cell receptor beta chain sequence. Sequencing used immunoSEQ multiplex PCR; TCRdb keeps in-frame clones, though not all of them. The sample includes roughly 100,000 clones, about 85% of them seen just once. These data originate in a study of blood T cell repertoires in COVID-19. This CDR3 has 21 amino acids. The chain uses TRBV21-1 and TRBJ1-3; the tabulated D call, TRBD1, remains unverified against the DNA. TRBV21-1 is assigned pseudogene status. The specimen sequenced was peripheral blood. The TCR sequence derives from a man aged 45-65 years with active COVID-19. CDR3 protein: CASSKEGPRDKMVSSGNTIYF. The CDR3 region has the DNA TGTGCCAGCAGCAAAGAGGGCCCCCGGGACAAAATGGTAAGCTCTGGAAACACCATATATTTT.